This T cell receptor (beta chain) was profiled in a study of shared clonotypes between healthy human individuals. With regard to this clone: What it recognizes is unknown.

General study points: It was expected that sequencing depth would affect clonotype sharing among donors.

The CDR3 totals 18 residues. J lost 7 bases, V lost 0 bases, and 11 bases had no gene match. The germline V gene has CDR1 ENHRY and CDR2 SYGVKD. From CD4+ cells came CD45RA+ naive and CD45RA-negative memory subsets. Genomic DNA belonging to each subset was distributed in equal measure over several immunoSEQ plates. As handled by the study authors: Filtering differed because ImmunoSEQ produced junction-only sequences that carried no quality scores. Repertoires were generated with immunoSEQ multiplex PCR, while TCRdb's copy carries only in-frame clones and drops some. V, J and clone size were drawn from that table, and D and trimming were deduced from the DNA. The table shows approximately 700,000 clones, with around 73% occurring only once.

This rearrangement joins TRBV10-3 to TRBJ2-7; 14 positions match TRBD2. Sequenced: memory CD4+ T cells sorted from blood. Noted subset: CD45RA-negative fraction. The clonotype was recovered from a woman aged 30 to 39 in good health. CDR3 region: CAISESKAGLAGGLEQYF. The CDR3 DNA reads TGTGCCATCAGTGAGTCTAAAGCCGGACTAGCGGGAGGATTGGAGCAGTACTTC.